The 20 T cell receptor beta chains below were found in one sample sequenced in a study of tumor-infiltrating lymphocytes in primary liver carcinoma. The template, roughly 0.45 ug total RNA, yielded TCR beta cDNA made with a constant-region primer. Three nested multiplex PCR rounds of slightly modified ARM-PCR generated TCR beta libraries. In the first two PCR rounds, TRBV1-TRBV30 forward primers were paired with a C-beta reverse primer, and each round lasted nine to ten cycles. Each CDR3 protein gets one entry after TCRdb re-called the multiplex PCR reads with MiXCR. The sample holds 310,000 or so distinct CDR3 sequences, about 50% seen once. Germline DNA was also extracted, and blood RNA was taken from unsorted whole blood. The material sequenced was peripheral blood. These receptor sequences come from a woman under 40 with primary liver carcinoma and hepatitis B virus infection.

Regarding this clonotype: This clone may be a read error of a much larger clone one base away. V usage is TRBV30 and J usage is TRBJ2-7; D remains unclear. The CDR3 covers 11 residues. Germline CDR1 GTSNPN, CDR2 SVGIG (reference sequence). Deletions cut 2 bases from V and 7 bases from J, with 9 bases between. The CDR3 sequence is CAWSIGEEQYF. DNA for the CDR3: TGTGCCTGGAGTATTGGAGAGGAGCAGTACTTC.

The chain recombines TRBV30 with TRBJ1-1; D is ambiguous. V dropped 3 bases and J dropped 7 bases, with 15 bases sitting between them. The CDR3 extends over 13 amino acids. Germline values: CDR1 GTSNPN, CDR2 SVGIG (reference sequence). The DNA of the CDR3 is TGTGCCTGGAGCCTGAGGAGGTTTATTGAAGCTTTCTTT. Translating gives CAWSLRRFIEAFF.

Comment on this clonotype: This may come from a read error, since a much larger clone is one base off. The CDR3 loop is CASRNSGSGSYEQFF. Here the CDR3 DNA reads TGTGCCAGCAGGAACAGCGGGAGTGGTTCCTACGAGCAGTTCTTC. V and J are TRBV6-2 or TRBV6-3 and TRBJ2-1, with TRBD2 matching 8 bases. The CDR3 covers 15 residues. CDR1 and CDR2 from the germline V gene are MNHEY and SVGEGT. The V and J ends lost 6 bases and 10 bases, in that order; junction bases with no gene match: 14.

This clonotype was counted many times. Here the CDR3 reads CASSLTGSYEQYF. CDR3 in DNA: TGTGCCAGCAGCCTGACAGGGAGCTACGAGCAGTACTTC. The chain uses TRBV5-5 and TRBJ2-7, with TRBD1 matching over 7 bases. Germline-derived CDR1 and CDR2 are SGHKS and YYEKEE (reference sequence). CDR3 length: 13 residues. With V trimmed by 4 bases and J by 3 bases, 4 bases remained unmatched.

This clonotype was seen at least ten times. This sequence joins TRBV12-3 or TRBV12-4 and TRBJ2-2, with TRBD1 matching 7 bases. This CDR3 has 17 residues. The V segment lost 6 bases and the J segment 5 bases; nucleotides outside the gene matches: 15. The CDR3 sequence: CASSHGQAGSGTGELFF. The CDR3 DNA sequence: TGTGCCAGCAGCCACGGACAGGCCGGGTCGGGTACCGGGGAGCTGTTTTTT.

As for this clonotype: A read error is possible here, since a much larger clone lies one base away. Since the CDR3 does not end with the conserved phenylalanine or tryptophan, this likely comes from a read error. The gene calls are TRBV6-2 or TRBV6-3 and TRBJ1-6; 10 bases map to TRBD1. Germline-derived CDR1 and CDR2 are MNHEY and SVGEGT. The CDR3 is made up of 15 amino acids. J gave up 7 bases and V 6 bases, and 6 bases lay outside the gene matches. CDR3 sequence: CASSLQDRGNSPLHI. The CDR3 region has the DNA TGTGCCAGCAGCCTACAGGACAGGGGGAATTCACCCCTCCACATT.

Remarks on this clonotype: Compared with germline, one end of the junction differs, possibly owing to a read error. The chain has TRBV7-8 and TRBJ2-7; a possible D gene is TRBD2 (6 bases). Germline-derived CDR1 and CDR2 are SGHVS and FQNEAQ. This CDR3 is 14 amino acids long. The CDR3 loop is CASSPARGNYEQHF. The CDR3 coding sequence is TGTGCCAGCAGCCCGGCCCGGGGGAACTACGAGCAGCACTTC.

Comment on this clonotype: A much larger clone lies a single base off, so this may be a read error. The chain couples TRBV29-1 to TRBJ1-1, with D possibly TRBD1 on 5 matching bases. This CDR3 comprises 9 residues. Germline V lookup: CDR1 SQVTM, CDR2 ANQGSEA. The CDR3 loop is CRGDTEAFF. CDR3 sequence (DNA): TGCAGAGGGGACACTGAAGCTTTCTTT.

A few counts support this clonotype. This chain links TRBV7-9 with TRBJ1-2, with 7 bases aligning to TRBD1. The germline gives CDR1 SEHNR, CDR2 FQNEAQ (reference sequence). V lost 0 bases, J lost 7 bases, and 8 bases stayed unmatched. This CDR3 region has 15 residues. In DNA form, the CDR3 reads TGTGCCAGCAGCTTAGCCATGAGACAGGGCGCTGGCTACACCTTC. Its protein product is CASSLAMRQGAGYTF.

This clonotype came up a few times. J is TRBJ1-4 and V is TRBV12-3 or TRBV12-4, with 10 bases matching TRBD1. J was trimmed by 3 bases and V by 6 bases; bases with no gene match: 13. The CDR3 extends over 18 amino acids. This CDR3 reads CASSEGQGNSRANEKLFF. CDR3 bases: TGTGCCAGCAGCGAGGGACAGGGGAACAGCCGGGCTAATGAAAAACTGTTTTTT.

The chain links TRBV10-1 to TRBJ2-5, with 7 bases that match TRBD2. The germline V gene has CDR1 WNHNN and CDR2 SYGVQD (reference sequence). Losses at the gene ends were 4 bases for V and 5 bases for J; bases not matched to a gene: 10. The CDR3 is made up of 15 amino acids. The CDR3, as DNA: TGCGCCAGCAGTGTGGAGGCGGGAGAAACCGAGACCCAGTACTTC. Amino acid sequence: CASSVEAGETETQYF.

This clonotype was seen only a few times. V is TRBV28 and J is TRBJ1-5; maybe TRBD1 (6 bases). The V end was cut by 6 bases, the J end by 7 bases, with 13 bases between. In germline, CDR1 is MDHEN, CDR2 SYDVKM. The CDR3 length is 13 residues. CDR3 coding DNA: TGTGCCAGCAGACAGGGTAAACTCCAGCCCCAGCATTTT. Residues: CASRQGKLQPQHF.

This clonotype was seen only once. V gene TRBV12-3 or TRBV12-4 combines with J gene TRBJ1-5, with D unresolved. The J call may be in error: the DNA end matches TRBJ2-3 better. CDR3 length: 13 amino acids. The CDR3 bases are TGTGCCAGCAGTTTAGCCTCCAATCAGCCCCAGTATTTT. The encoded protein is CASSLASNQPQYF.

There are many counts of this clonotype. This rearrangement joins TRBV11-3 to TRBJ2-1; perhaps TRBD1 as D (5 bases). The germline V gene encodes CDR1 SGHNT and CDR2 YENEEA. The germline V and J ends were trimmed by 3 bases and 10 bases, with 10 bases remaining between them. The CDR3 length is 12 residues. The CDR3: CASSFDSQEQFF. The DNA of the CDR3 is TGTGCCAGCAGCTTCGACAGCCAGGAGCAGTTCTTC.

About this clonotype itself: A much more abundant neighbour one base away suggests this may be a read error. The V gene is TRBV29-1, the J gene TRBJ2-5; D gene ambiguous. The CDR3 runs to 13 residues. Germline CDR1 SQVTM, CDR2 ANQGSEA. With 4 bases removed from V and 5 bases from J, the gap between germline ends came to 14 bases. The CDR3 protein is CSVASRWLETQYF. In DNA, the CDR3 is TGCAGCGTTGCCTCCCGGTGGTTGGAGACCCAGTACTTC.

This clonotype has more than one count but fewer than ten. The chain's CDR3 is CASSDTSYNEQFF. CDR3 DNA: TGTGCCAGCAGTGATACCTCCTACAATGAGCAGTTCTTC. The chain combines TRBV2 with TRBJ2-1, with D unresolved. This CDR3 is 13 amino acids long. The germline gives CDR1 SNHLY, CDR2 FYNNEI. V dropped 3 bases and J dropped 0 bases, with 3 bases sitting between them.

This clonotype was seen repeatedly, ten times or more. The chain employs TRBV4-3 and TRBJ2-1; maybe TRBD2 (5 bases). There are 16 residues in the CDR3. V lost 4 bases, J lost 0 bases, and 13 bases lay in between. Germline V lookup: CDR1 LGHNA, CDR2 YSLEER. The CDR3 sequence is CASSLRLGSSYNEQFF. The CDR3 DNA follows: TGCGCCAGCAGCCTAAGATTGGGGAGCTCCTACAATGAGCAGTTCTTC.

This clonotype appeared many times. The chain is built from TRBV6-5 and TRBJ2-3; no clear D. The ends were cut back, 0 bases at V and 5 bases at J, with 18 bases in the middle. The CDR3 has 17 residues. Germline V gene lookup returns CDR1 MNHEY and CDR2 SVGAGI. CDR3 DNA: TGTGCCAGCAGTTACTCGCATGAGACTCCATTTTTAGATACGCAGTATTTT. Amino acids: CASSYSHETPFLDTQYF.

The chain employs TRBV28 and TRBJ2-5; tentative D call: TRBD2 (5 bases). Trimming shortened V by 8 bases and J by 0 bases, and 10 bases separated the two germline ends. The V gene's germline CDR1 is MDHEN and CDR2 SYDVKM. The CDR3 runs to 13 residues. CDR3 loop: CASGRLYQETQYF. The CDR3, as DNA: TGTGCCAGCGGGAGACTGTACCAAGAGACCCAGTACTTC.

About this clonotype: It may be a read error: a sequence one base away is much more abundant. The CDR3 sequence is CASSLVKNIQYF. CDR3 nucleotides: TGTGCCAGCAGCTTAGTCAAAAACATTCAGTACTTC. V gene TRBV11-3 combines with J gene TRBJ2-4, with D unclear. The germline V and J ends were trimmed by 1 base and 3 bases, with 1 base remaining between them. Germline lookup yields CDR1 SGHNT and CDR2 YENEEA. The CDR3 extends over 12 amino acids.